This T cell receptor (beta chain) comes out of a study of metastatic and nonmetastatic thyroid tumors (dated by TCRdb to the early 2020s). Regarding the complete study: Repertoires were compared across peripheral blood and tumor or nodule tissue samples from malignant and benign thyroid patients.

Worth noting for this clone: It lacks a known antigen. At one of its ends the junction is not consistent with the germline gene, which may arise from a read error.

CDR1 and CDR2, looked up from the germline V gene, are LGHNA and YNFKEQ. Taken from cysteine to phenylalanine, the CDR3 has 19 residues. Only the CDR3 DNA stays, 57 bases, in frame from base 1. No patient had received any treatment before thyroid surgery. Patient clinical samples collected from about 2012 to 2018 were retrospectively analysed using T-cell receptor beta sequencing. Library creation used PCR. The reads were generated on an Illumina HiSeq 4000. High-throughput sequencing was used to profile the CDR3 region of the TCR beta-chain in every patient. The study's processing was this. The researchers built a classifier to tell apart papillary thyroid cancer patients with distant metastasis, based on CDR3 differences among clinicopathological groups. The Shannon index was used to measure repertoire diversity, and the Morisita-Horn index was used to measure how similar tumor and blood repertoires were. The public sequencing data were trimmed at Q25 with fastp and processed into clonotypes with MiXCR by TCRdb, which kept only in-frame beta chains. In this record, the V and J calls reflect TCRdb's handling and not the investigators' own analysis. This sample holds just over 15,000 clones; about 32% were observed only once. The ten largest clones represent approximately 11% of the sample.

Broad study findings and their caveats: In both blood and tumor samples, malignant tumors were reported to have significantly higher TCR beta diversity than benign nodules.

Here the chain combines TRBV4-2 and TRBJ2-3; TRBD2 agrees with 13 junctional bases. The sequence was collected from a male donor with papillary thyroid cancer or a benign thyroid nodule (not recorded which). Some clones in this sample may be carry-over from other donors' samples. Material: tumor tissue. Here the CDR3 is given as CASSPRPVLAGGPGDTQYF. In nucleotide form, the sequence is TGTGCCAGCAGCCCGAGACCGGTACTAGCGGGAGGGCCGGGAGATACACAGTATTTT.